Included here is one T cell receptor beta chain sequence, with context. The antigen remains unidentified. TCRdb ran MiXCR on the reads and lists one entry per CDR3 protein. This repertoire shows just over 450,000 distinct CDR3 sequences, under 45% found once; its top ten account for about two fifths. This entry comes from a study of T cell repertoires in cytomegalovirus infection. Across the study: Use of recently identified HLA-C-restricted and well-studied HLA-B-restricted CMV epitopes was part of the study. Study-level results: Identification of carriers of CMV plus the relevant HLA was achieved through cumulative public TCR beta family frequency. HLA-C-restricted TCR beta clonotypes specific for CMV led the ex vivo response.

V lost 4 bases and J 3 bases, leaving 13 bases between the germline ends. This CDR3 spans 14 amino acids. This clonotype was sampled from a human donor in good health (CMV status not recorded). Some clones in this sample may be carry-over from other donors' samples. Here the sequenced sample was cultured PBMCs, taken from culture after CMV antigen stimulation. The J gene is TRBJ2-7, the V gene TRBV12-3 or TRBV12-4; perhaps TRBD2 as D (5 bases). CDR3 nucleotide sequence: TGTGCCAGCAGTTGGTTGACTACCGGCTACGAGCAGTACTTC. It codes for CASSWLTTGYEQYF.